This T cell receptor (beta chain) stems from a study of OX40 agonist ivuxolimab in advanced cancers. Study-level findings and limits: What antigens the expanded peripheral T cells recognized was never established.

Using immunoSEQ multiplex PCR, the repertoire was profiled, and TCRdb retains in-frame clones only, with some absent. The sample lists tens of thousands of clones; about 80% were seen once. Sampling times: baseline, cycle 4 day 1, cycle 7 day 1. Comment on this clone: The antigen is undetermined.

V was shortened by 4 bases and J by 7 bases, with 18 bases between the two germline ends. CDR1 and CDR2 (germline): SGHRS, YFSETQ. The length of the CDR3 is 15 residues. The V call is TRBV5-1, the J call TRBJ2-1; D perhaps matches TRBD1 (6 bases). The receptor was isolated from an adult with an advanced solid tumor such as melanoma, head and neck, liver or kidney cancer. The material sequenced was CD4+ or CD8+ T cells sorted from blood, taken in a trial of the OX40 agonist ivuxolimab. This CDR3 is CASSHLAGGGNEQFF. CDR3 nucleotide sequence: TGCGCCAGCAGCCACCTCGCTGGGGGCGGTAATGAGCAGTTCTTC.